This T cell receptor (beta chain) is from a study of cytomegalovirus exposure and HLA in healthy donors. This clone came up a few times. Its antigen is unknown. Overall study findings and caveats: Only CMV serostatus was available as immune exposure information. Using a false discovery rate of 0.05, a later analysis showed that 16,951 TCR beta sequences were associated with HLA alleles. High sensitivity and specificity were reportedly achieved when the classifier diagnosed cytomegalovirus status.

V dropped 3 bases and J dropped 0 bases, with 9 bases sitting between them. The CDR3 is 14 residues long. CDR1 is SQVTM and CDR2 is ANQGSEA in the germline V gene. PCR amplification relied on 60 Vbeta primers (plus 13 Jbeta primers). The data were produced by immunoSEQ multiplex PCR, yet TCRdb's version contains in-frame clones alone and is incomplete. Of about 160,000 clones listed, 75% to 85% are singletons. The receptor was derived from a man aged 25 to 40 in good health and CMV-seronegative. The specimen sequenced was PBMCs. The rearrangement uses TRBV29-1 and TRBJ2-1, with D unclear. In nucleotides, the CDR3 is TGCAGCGTTGAGAGGCGGAGCTCCTACAATGAGCAGTTCTTC. The encoded protein is CSVERRSSYNEQFF.